The 14 T cell receptor beta chains below were found in one sample sequenced in a study of cytomegalovirus exposure and HLA in healthy donors. PCR was performed using 60 Vbeta and 13 Jbeta primers. The data were produced by immunoSEQ multiplex PCR, yet TCRdb's version contains in-frame clones alone and is incomplete. The sample comprises roughly 68,000 clones, 77% of which are singletons, and more than 4.5% rests with the top ten. The material sequenced was PBMCs. All receptors come from a male donor in good health and CMV-seropositive.

Details on this clone: The junction does not match germline at one end; this may be a read error. The V gene is TRBV7-7, the J gene TRBJ2-7, with 7 bases lining up with TRBD1. The V gene's germline CDR1 is SSHAT and CDR2 FNYEAQ (reference sequence). CDR3 length: 14 residues. CDR3 amino acids: CASSPDRENLEQYF. DNA of the CDR3: TGTGCTAGCAGCCCCGACAGGGAAAACCTCGAGCAGTACTTC.

V and J are TRBV2 and TRBJ1-5; possibly TRBD1 for D (5 bases). V shed 7 bases and J shed 1 base, with 14 bases lying between them. This CDR3 region has 15 residues. Germline CDR1 SNHLY, CDR2 FYNNEI. In DNA form, the CDR3 reads TGTGCCAGCACCGGGGCAGGGAGGAGCAATCAGCCCCAGCATTTT. Amino acid sequence: CASTGAGRSNQPQHF.

The chain recombines TRBV13 with TRBJ2-5; D remains unclear. Trimming took 4 bases from V and 2 from J, leaving 8 bases between them. The CDR3 is 13 residues long. CDR1 is PRHDT and CDR2 is FYEKMQ in the germline V gene (reference sequence). For the CDR3, the DNA is TGTGCCAGCAGCTCAAAACTACAAGAGACCCAGTACTTC. It encodes CASSSKLQETQYF. Variable domain in full (rest from reference TRBV13 and TRBJ2-5): AAGVIQSPRHLIKEKRETATLKCYPIPRHDTVYWYQQGPGQDPQFLISFYEKMQSDKGSIPDRFSAQQFSDYHSELNMSSLELGDSALYFCASSSKLQETQYFGPGTRLLVL.

This clone was counted between two and nine times. The V gene is TRBV5-1, the J gene TRBJ1-3; D unresolved. V lost 0 bases to trimming and J lost 3 bases, with 10 bases between them. There are 15 residues in the CDR3. The germline gives CDR1 SGHRS, CDR2 YFSETQ. DNA for the CDR3: TGCGCCAGCAGCTTGGATGTCCTAGGTGGAAACACCATATATTTT. Translated: CASSLDVLGGNTIYF.

The chain employs TRBV4-1 and TRBJ1-3; D is undetermined. Germline V gene lookup returns CDR1 MGHRA and CDR2 YSYEKL. CDR3 size: 18 residues. Deletions cut 0 bases from V and 0 bases from J, with 15 bases between. CDR3 in DNA: TGCGCCAGCAGCCAAGATCCCCCGGGTCTTGACTCTGGAAACACCATATATTTT. Translating gives CASSQDPPGLDSGNTIYF.

The J gene is TRBJ1-3, the V gene TRBV7-9, with 7 bases aligning to TRBD1. V shed 5 bases, J shed 0 bases, and the junction held 7 bases outside the gene matches. Germline V gene data show CDR1 as SEHNR and CDR2 as FQNEAQ (reference sequence). The CDR3 runs to 16 residues. The CDR3 sequence: CASSPGQPPSGNTIYF. In DNA form, the CDR3 reads TGTGCCAGCAGCCCGGGACAGCCACCCTCTGGAAACACCATATATTTT.

This rearrangement joins TRBV6-6 to TRBJ1-1; 7 bases agree with TRBD1. CDR1 MNHNY and CDR2 SVGAGI come from the germline V gene (reference sequence). This CDR3 is 14 amino acids long. Germline trimming cut 5 bases from V and 3 bases from J; bases unmatched to any gene: 6. CDR3 coding DNA: TGTGCCAGCAGTCCAGGGGGATTCTACACTGAAGCTTTCTTT. Its translation is CASSPGGFYTEAFF.

For this clone: Different DNA sequences within this sample yield the same CDR3. The V and J genes are TRBV7-2 and TRBJ2-1; 14 bases are shared with TRBD2. Germline CDR1 is SGHTA and CDR2 is FQGNSA. The trim removed 5 bases at V and 3 bases at J, leaving 3 bases unmatched. CDR3 length: 16 amino acids. The CDR3 region is CASSLGTSGGYNEQFF. The CDR3 DNA follows: TGTGCCAGCAGCCTAGGGACTAGCGGGGGCTACAATGAGCAGTTCTTC.

This rearrangement joins TRBV9 to TRBJ2-3; possibly TRBD2 for D (5 bases). V lost 3 bases and J 6 bases, leaving 23 bases between the germline ends. Germline lookup yields CDR1 SGDLS and CDR2 YYNGEE. The CDR3 runs 17 residues. CDR3 DNA sequence: TGTGCCAGCAGCGCCGTACCCGTGGGGAGTCTGGGGGATACGCAGTATTTT. It specifies CASSAVPVGSLGDTQYF.

This clone was seen only once. The rearrangement uses TRBV7-9 and TRBJ1-2, with 9 bases lining up with TRBD1. The CDR3 sequence is 15 residues long. The germline V gene encodes CDR1 SEHNR and CDR2 FQNEAQ (reference sequence). V lost 4 bases and J lost 4; bases outside the gene matches: 7. The CDR3 DNA sequence: TGTGCCAGCAGCTCCGGACAGGGGCGCGCCTATGGCTACACCTTC. Protein: CASSSGQGRAYGYTF.

This clone occurred a few times. The J gene is TRBJ2-3, the V gene TRBV5-1; 9 nucleotides line up with TRBD2. Losses at the gene ends were 0 bases for V and 4 bases for J; bases not matched to a gene: 0. The CDR3 extends over 14 amino acids. The germline V gene encodes CDR1 SGHRS and CDR2 YFSETQ. CDR3 sequence reads: CASSLVAGADTQYF. The CDR3 DNA reads TGCGCCAGCAGCTTGGTAGCGGGGGCAGATACGCAGTATTTT.

V and J are TRBV30 and TRBJ2-5, with D possibly being TRBD1 (6 bases). The CDR3 is 13 amino acids. Germline values: CDR1 GTSNPN, CDR2 SVGIG (reference sequence). V lost 2 bases to trimming and J lost 1 base, with 8 bases between them. Written as DNA, the CDR3 is TGTGCCTGGAGTCAGGGGCTCCAAGAGACCCAGTACTTC. Translated: CAWSQGLQETQYF.

The chain employs TRBV6-4 and TRBJ1-2; TRBD1 is a possible D gene (6 bases). CDR3 length: 13 amino acids. Looked up from germline, CDR1 is MRHNA and CDR2 is SNTAGT. The germline V and J ends were trimmed by 4 bases and 10 bases, with 16 bases remaining between them. CDR3 coding DNA: TGTGCCAGCAGTGGGGGGACACCTGCCGTCTACACCTTC. Its translation: CASSGGTPAVYTF.

The V call is TRBV2, the J call TRBJ1-3; D is perhaps TRBD1 (6 bases). CDR1 SNHLY and CDR2 FYNNEI come from the germline V gene. The CDR3 contains 15 residues. The V gene lost 6 bases and the J gene lost 2 bases, with 14 bases spanning the gap. CDR3 residues: CASRALQGPGNTIYF. The CDR3 DNA sequence: TGTGCCAGCAGGGCCTTACAGGGACCTGGAAACACCATATATTTT.